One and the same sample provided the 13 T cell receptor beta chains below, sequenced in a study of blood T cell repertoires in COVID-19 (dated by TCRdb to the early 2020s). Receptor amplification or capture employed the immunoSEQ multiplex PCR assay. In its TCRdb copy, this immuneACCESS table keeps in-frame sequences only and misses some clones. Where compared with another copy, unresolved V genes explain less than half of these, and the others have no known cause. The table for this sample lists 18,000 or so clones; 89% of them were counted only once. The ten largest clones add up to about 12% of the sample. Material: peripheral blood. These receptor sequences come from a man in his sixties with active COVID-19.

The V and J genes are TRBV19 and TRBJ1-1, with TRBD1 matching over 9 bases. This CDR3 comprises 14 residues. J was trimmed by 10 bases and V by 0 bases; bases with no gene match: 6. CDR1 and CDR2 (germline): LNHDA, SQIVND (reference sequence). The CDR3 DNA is TGTGCCAGTAGTATAGATTATTGGGACAGGGTAGCTTTCTTT. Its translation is CASSIDYWDRVAFF.

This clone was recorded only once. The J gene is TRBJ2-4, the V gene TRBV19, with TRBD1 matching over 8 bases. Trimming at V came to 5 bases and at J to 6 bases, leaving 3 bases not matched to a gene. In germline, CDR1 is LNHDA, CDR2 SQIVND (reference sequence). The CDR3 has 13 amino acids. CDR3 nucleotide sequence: TGTGCCAGTAGTTCGACAGGGGCAAACATTCAGTACTTC. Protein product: CASSSTGANIQYF.

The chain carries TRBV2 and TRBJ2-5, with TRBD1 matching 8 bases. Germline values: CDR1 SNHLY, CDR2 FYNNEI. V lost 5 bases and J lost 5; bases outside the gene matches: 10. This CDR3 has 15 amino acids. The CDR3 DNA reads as TGTGCCAGCAGTTACGACAGGGGTGGAAGTGAGACCCAGTACTTC. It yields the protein CASSYDRGGSETQYF. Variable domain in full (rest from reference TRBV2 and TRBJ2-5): EPEVTQTPSHQVTQMGQEVILRCVPISNHLYFYWYRQILGQKVEFLVSFYNNEISEKSEIFDDQFSVERPDGSNFTLKIRSTKLEDSAMYFCASSYDRGGSETQYFGPGTRLLVL.

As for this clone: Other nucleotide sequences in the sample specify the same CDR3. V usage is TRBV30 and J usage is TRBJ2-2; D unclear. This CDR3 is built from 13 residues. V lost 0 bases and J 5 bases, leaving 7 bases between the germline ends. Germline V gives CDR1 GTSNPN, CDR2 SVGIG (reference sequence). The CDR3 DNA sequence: TGTGCCTGGAGTGTACAGCTAACCGGGGAGCTGTTTTTT. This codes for CAWSVQLTGELFF.

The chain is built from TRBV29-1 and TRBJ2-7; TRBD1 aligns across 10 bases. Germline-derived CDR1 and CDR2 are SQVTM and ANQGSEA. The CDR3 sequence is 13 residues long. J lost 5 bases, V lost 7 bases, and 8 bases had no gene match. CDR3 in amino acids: CSAVTGGEDEQYF. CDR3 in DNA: TGCAGCGCCGTGACAGGGGGCGAGGACGAGCAGTACTTC.

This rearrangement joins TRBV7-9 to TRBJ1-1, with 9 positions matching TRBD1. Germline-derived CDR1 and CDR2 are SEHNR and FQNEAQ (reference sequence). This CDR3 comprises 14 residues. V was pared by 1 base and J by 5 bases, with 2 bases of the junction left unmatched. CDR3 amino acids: CASSLDRGHTEAFF. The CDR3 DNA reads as TGTGCCAGCAGCTTAGACAGGGGGCATACTGAAGCTTTCTTT.

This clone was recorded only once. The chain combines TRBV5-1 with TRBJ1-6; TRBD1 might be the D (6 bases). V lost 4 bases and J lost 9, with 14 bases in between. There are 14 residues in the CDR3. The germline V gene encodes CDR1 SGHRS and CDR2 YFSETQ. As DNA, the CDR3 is TGCGCCAGCAGCCACTACGAACAGGGTTCACCCCTCCACTTT. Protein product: CASSHYEQGSPLHF.

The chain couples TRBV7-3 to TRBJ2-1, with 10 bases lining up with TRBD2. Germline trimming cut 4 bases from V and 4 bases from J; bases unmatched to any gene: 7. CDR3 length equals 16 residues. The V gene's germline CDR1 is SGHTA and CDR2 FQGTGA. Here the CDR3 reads CASSSGGTSEYNEQFF. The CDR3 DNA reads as TGTGCCAGCAGCTCGGGGGGGACTAGCGAATACAATGAGCAGTTCTTC. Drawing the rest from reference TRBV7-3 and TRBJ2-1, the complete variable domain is GAGVSQTPSNKVTEKGKYVELRCDPISGHTALYWYRQSLGQGPEFLIYFQGTGAADDSGLPNDRFFAVRPEGSVSTLKIQRTERGDSAVYLCASSSGGTSEYNEQFFGPGTRLTVL.

The CDR3 region has the DNA TGTGCCAGCAGACAAAATCAGCCCCAGCATTTT. Translating it yields CASRQNQPQHF. The chain combines TRBV6-5 with TRBJ1-5; D is unresolved. The CDR3 loop spans 11 amino acids. The V end was cut by 6 bases, the J end by 4 bases, with 4 bases between. Germline-derived CDR1 and CDR2 are MNHEY and SVGAGI.

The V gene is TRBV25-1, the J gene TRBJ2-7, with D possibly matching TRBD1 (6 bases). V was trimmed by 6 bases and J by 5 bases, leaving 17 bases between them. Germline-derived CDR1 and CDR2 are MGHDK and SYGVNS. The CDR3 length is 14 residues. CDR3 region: CASRETGYGNEQYF. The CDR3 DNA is TGTGCCAGCAGAGAAACAGGGTATGGTAACGAGCAGTACTTC.

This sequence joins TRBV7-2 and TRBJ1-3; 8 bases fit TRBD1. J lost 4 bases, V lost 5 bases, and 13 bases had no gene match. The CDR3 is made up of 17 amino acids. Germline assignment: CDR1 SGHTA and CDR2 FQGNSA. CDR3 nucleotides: TGTGCCAGCAGCCAGGGGAGGCCAGGGGGCTCAGGAAACACCATATATTTT. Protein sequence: CASSQGRPGGSGNTIYF.

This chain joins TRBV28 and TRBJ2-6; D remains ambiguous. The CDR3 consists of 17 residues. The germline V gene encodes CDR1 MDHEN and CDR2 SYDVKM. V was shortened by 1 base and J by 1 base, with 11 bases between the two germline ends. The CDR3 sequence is CASSLSHRRSGANVLTF. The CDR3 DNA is TGTGCCAGCAGTTTATCTCATCGTAGATCTGGGGCCAACGTCCTGACTTTC.

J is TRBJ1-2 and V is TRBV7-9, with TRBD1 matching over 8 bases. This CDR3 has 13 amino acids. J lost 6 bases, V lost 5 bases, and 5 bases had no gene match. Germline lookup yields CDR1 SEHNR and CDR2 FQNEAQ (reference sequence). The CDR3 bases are TGTGCCAGCAGCATAATGACAGGGGATGGCTACACCTTC. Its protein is CASSIMTGDGYTF. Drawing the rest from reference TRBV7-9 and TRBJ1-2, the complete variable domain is DTGVSQNPRHKITKRGQNVTFRCDPISEHNRLYWYRQTLGQGPEFLTYFQNEAQLEKSRLLSDRFSAERPKGSFSTLEIQRTEQGDSAMYLCASSIMTGDGYTFGSGTRLTVV.